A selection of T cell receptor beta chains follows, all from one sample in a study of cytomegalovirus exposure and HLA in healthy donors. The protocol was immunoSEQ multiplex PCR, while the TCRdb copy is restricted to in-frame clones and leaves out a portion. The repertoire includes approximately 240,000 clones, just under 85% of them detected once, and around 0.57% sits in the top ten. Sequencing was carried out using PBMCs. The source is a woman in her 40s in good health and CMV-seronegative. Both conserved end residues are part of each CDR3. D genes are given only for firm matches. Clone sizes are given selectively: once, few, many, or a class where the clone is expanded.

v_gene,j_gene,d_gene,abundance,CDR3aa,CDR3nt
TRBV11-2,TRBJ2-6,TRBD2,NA,CASSYWGGKAGANVLTF,TGTGCCAGCAGCTATTGGGGGGGGAAAGCTGGGGCCAACGTCCTGACTTTC
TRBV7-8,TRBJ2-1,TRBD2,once,CASSSREGELHEQFF,TGTGCCAGCAGCTCCCGGGAGGGCGAACTCCATGAGCAGTTCTTC
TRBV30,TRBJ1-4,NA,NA,CAWTPQGEKLFF,TGTGCCTGGACCCCTCAGGGTGAAAAACTGTTTTTT
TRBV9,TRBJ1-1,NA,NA,CASSAGVASEAFF,TGTGCCAGCAGCGCAGGGGTGGCGTCTGAAGCTTTCTTT
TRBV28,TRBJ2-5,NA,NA,CASSLLIVGGRETQYF,TGTGCCAGCAGCCTCTTGATTGTGGGAGGCCGGGAGACCCAGTACTTC
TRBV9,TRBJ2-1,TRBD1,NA,CASSVGGTGWNEQFF,TGTGCCAGCAGCGTAGGGGGGACAGGGTGGAATGAGCAGTTCTTC
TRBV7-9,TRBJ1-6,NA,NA,CASSLTGGQPSPLHF,TGTGCCAGCAGCTTAACCGGGGGGCAGCCTTCACCCCTCCACTTT
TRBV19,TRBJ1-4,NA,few,CASTGRGSEKLFF,TGTGCCAGTACCGGAAGGGGATCGGAAAAACTGTTTTTT
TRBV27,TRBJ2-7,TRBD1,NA,CASSLFGQGVGEQYF,TGTGCCAGCAGTTTATTCGGACAGGGGGTGGGGGAGCAGTACTTC
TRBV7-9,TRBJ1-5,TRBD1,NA,CASSPDRSDQPQHF,TGTGCCAGCAGCCCGGACAGGAGCGATCAGCCCCAGCATTTT
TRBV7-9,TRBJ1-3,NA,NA,CASSPWTDTGNTIYF,TGTGCCAGCAGCCCATGGACAGACACTGGAAACACCATATATTTT
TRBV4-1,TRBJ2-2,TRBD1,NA,CASSPGQGGTGELFF,TGCGCCAGCAGCCCCGGACAGGGGGGAACCGGGGAGCTGTTTTTT
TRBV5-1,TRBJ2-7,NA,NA,CASSLGGGFSSYEQYF,TGCGCCAGCAGCTTGGGAGGAGGGTTTAGCTCCTACGAGCAGTACTTC
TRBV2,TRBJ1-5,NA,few,CASRAGARSQPQHF,TGTGCCAGCAGGGCAGGGGCGCGGAGTCAGCCCCAGCATTTT
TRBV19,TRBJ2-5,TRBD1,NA,CASSIRHRGLETQYF,TGTGCCAGTAGTATAAGGCACAGGGGGTTGGAGACCCAGTACTTC
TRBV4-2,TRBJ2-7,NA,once,CASSHAEFEQYF,TGTGCCAGCAGCCACGCCGAGTTCGAGCAGTACTTC
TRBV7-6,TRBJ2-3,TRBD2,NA,CASSHTSGGALSTDTQYF,TGTGCCAGCAGCCACACTAGCGGGGGGGCTCTTAGCACAGATACGCAGTATTTT
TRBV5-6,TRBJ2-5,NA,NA,CASSLKTAQETQYF,TGTGCCAGCAGCTTGAAGACAGCCCAAGAGACCCAGTACTTC
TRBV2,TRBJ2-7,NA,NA,CASRGEYEQYF,TGTGCCAGCAGGGGAGAGTACGAGCAGTACTTC
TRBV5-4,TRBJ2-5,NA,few,CASSLGSRHETQYF,TGTGCCAGCAGCTTGGGCTCCAGGCACGAGACCCAGTACTTC
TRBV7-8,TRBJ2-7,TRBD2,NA,CASSSQGGSSYEQYF,TGTGCCAGCAGCTCTCAGGGCGGGAGCTCCTACGAGCAGTACTTC
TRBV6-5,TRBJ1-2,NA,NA,CASSLQGVGGYTF,TGTGCCAGCAGTCTACAGGGAGTCGGGGGCTACACCTTC
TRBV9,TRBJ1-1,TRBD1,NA,CASSVAPTGEVTTFF,TGTGCCAGCAGCGTAGCTCCGACAGGGGAGGTTACCACTTTCTTT
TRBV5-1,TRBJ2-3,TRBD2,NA,CASSFPSTSAGTDTQYF,TGCGCCAGCAGCTTCCCCTCGACTAGCGCTGGCACAGATACGCAGTATTTT
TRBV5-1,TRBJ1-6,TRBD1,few,CASSLETGDSPLHF,TGCGCCAGCAGCTTGGAGACAGGGGACTCACCCCTCCACTTT